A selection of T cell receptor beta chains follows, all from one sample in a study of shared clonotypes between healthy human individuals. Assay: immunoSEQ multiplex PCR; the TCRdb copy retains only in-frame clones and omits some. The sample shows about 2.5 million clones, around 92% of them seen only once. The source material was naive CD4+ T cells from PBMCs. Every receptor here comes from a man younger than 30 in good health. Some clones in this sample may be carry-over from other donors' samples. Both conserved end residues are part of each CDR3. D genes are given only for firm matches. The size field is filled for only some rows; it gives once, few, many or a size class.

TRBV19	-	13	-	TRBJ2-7	CASRGGMGYEQYF	TGTGCCAGTAGAGGCGGGATGGGCTACGAGCAGTACTTC
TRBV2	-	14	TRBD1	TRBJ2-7	CASSADRGSYEQYF	TGTGCCAGCAGTGCAGACAGGGGATCCTACGAGCAGTACTTC
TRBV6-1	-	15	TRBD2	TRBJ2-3	CASSRLAGSTDTQYF	TGTGCCAGCAGTCGACTAGCGGGTAGCACAGATACGCAGTATTTT
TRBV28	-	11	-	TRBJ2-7	CASSSHLKQYF	TGTGCCAGCAGTTCCCATCTGAAGCAGTACTTC
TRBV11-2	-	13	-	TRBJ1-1	CASSLTQDTEAFF	TGTGCCAGCAGCCTGACCCAGGACACTGAAGCTTTCTTT
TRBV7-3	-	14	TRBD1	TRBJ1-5	CASSLRQGGQPQHF	TGTGCCAGCAGCTTAAGACAGGGTGGTCAGCCCCAGCATTTT
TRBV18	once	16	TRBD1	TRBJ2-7	CASSPPTGSLRNLQYF	TGTGCCAGCTCACCACCGACAGGGAGCTTAAGGAATTTGCAGTACTTC
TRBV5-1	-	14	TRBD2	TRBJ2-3	CASSLGLAGDTQYF	TGCGCCAGCAGCTTGGGACTAGCGGGAGATACGCAGTATTTT
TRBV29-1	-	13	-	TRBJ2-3	CSVRGLLRDTQYF	TGCAGCGTACGGGGTCTCTTAAGAGATACGCAGTATTTT
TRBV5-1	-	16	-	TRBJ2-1	CASSVGDSSSYNEQFF	TGCGCCAGCAGTGTAGGAGACTCGAGCTCCTACAATGAGCAGTTCTTC
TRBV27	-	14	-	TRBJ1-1	CASRRRSGDTEAFF	TGTGCCAGCAGGCGACGTTCGGGGGACACTGAAGCTTTCTTT
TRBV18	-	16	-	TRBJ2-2	CASSPPWTANTGELFF	TGTGCCAGCTCACCACCTTGGACGGCGAACACCGGGGAGCTGTTTTTT
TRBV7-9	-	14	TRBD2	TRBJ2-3	CASVLAGNTDTQYF	TGTGCCAGCGTTCTAGCGGGGAACACAGATACGCAGTATTTT
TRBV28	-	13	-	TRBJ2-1	CASRLDGYNEQFF	TGTGCCAGCAGGCTGGACGGCTACAATGAGCAGTTCTTC
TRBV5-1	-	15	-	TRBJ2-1	CASSTGPSGYNEQFF	TGCGCCAGCAGCACGGGACCCTCGGGGTACAATGAGCAGTTCTTC
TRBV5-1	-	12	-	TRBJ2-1	CASSVGVSEQFF	TGCGCCAGCAGCGTTGGGGTCTCGGAGCAGTTCTTC
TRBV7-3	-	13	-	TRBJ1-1	CASSLTPRTSAFF	TGTGCCAGCAGCTTAACGCCTAGGACGTCGGCTTTCTTT
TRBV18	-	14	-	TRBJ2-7	CASSPWTAHYEQYF	TGTGCCAGCTCCCCTTGGACAGCCCACTACGAGCAGTACTTC
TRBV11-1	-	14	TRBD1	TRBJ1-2	CASSPRDRDYGYTF	TGTGCCAGCAGCCCCCGGGACAGGGACTATGGCTACACCTTC
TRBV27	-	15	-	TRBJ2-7	CASSLPGTQPYEQYF	TGTGCCAGCAGTTTACCCGGGACACAACCCTACGAGCAGTACTTC
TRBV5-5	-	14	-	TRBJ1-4	CASSLGLRREKLFF	TGTGCCAGCAGCTTAGGGCTGAGGAGGGAAAAACTGTTTTTT
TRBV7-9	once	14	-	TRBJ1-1	CASTSHTGFSEAFF	TGTGCCAGCACCTCCCACACCGGATTTTCTGAAGCTTTCTTT
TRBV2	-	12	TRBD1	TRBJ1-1	CASRTGDYGAFF	TGTGCCAGCAGAACAGGGGACTATGGAGCTTTCTTT
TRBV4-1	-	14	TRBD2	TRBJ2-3	CASSQRSGTDTQYF	TGCGCCAGCAGCCAACGTAGCGGGACAGATACGCAGTATTTT
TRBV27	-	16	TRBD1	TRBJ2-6	CASSRDRVGGANVLTF	TGTGCCAGCAGCCGGGACAGGGTAGGTGGGGCCAACGTCCTGACTTTC
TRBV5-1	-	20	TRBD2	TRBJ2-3	CASSLVPSGSYRTSTDTQYF	TGCGCCAGCAGCTTGGTTCCTAGCGGGAGTTACCGTACTAGCACAGATACGCAGTATTTT
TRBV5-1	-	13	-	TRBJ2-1	CASSLETQGGQFF	TGCGCCAGCAGCTTAGAAACCCAGGGAGGGCAGTTCTTC
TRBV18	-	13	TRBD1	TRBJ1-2	CASSPGTGAGYTF	TGTGCCAGCTCACCAGGGACAGGGGCTGGCTACACCTTC
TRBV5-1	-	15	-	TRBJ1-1	CASSLAGHNRGEAFF	TGCGCCAGCAGCTTGGCCGGTCATAACCGGGGTGAAGCTTTCTTT
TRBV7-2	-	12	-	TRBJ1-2	CASSFGEYGYTF	TGTGCCAGCAGCTTCGGCGAATATGGCTACACCTTC
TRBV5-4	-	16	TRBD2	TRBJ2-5	CASSLGRASGSETQYF	TGTGCCAGCAGCTTGGGAAGGGCTAGCGGGAGTGAGACCCAGTACTTC
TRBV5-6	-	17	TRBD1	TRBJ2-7	CASSDPLARTGTHEQYF	TGTGCCAGCAGCGATCCTCTTGCTCGGACAGGGACCCACGAGCAGTACTTC
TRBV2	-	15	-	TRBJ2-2	CASSWDATNTGELFF	TGTGCCAGCAGTTGGGACGCGACGAACACCGGGGAGCTGTTTTTT
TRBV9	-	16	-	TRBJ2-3	CASSVGHNSDTDTQYF	TGTGCCAGCAGCGTAGGGCACAATAGTGACACAGATACGCAGTATTTT
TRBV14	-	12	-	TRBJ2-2	CASSQGTGELFF	TGTGCCAGCAGCCAAGGGACCGGGGAGCTGTTTTTT
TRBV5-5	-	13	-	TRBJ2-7	CASSRGTYVEQYF	TGTGCCAGCAGCCGCGGGACGTATGTCGAGCAGTACTTC
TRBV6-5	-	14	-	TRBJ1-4	CASSRQLPNEKLFF	TGTGCCAGCAGCCGACAGCTCCCTAATGAAAAACTGTTTTTT
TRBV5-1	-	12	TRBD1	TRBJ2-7	CASSVTGGEQYF	TGCGCCAGCAGCGTTACAGGGGGCGAGCAGTACTTC
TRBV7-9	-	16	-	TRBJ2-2	CASSSAKAGNTGELFF	TGTGCCAGCAGCTCCGCTAAAGCTGGGAACACCGGGGAGCTGTTTTTT
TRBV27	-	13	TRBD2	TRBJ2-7	CASSNGGGYEQYF	TGTGCCAGCAGCAACGGGGGGGGCTACGAGCAGTACTTC
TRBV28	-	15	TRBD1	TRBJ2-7	CASSFFWTGEYEQYF	TGTGCCAGCAGTTTCTTTTGGACAGGGGAGTACGAGCAGTACTTC
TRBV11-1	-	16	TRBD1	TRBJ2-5	CASSLWGTGGGETQYF	TGTGCCAGCAGCCTATGGGGGACAGGGGGCGGTGAGACCCAGTACTTC
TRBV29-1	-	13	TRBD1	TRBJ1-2	CSATGGSNYGYTF	TGCAGCGCTACAGGGGGTTCTAACTATGGCTACACCTTC
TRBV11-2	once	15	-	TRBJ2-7	CASSTAWGENGEQYF	TGTGCCAGCAGTACTGCTTGGGGGGAAAATGGCGAGCAGTACTTC
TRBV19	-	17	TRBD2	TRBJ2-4	CASSIDSGRGTKNIQYF	TGTGCCAGTAGTATAGACAGCGGGAGGGGGACCAAAAACATTCAGTACTTC
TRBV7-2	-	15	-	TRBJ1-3	CASSPGRSSGNTIYF	TGTGCCAGCAGCCCGGGGCGGAGCTCTGGAAACACCATATATTTT
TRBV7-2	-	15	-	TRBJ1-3	CASSFTGSSGNTIYF	TGTGCCAGCAGCTTTACAGGGAGCTCTGGAAACACCATATATTTT
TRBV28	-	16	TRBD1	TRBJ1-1	CASSSALGQINTEAFF	TGTGCCAGCAGTTCTGCCCTGGGACAGATAAACACTGAAGCTTTCTTT
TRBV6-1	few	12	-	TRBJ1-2	CASTIRGEGYTF	TGTGCCAGCACTATCAGGGGAGAGGGCTACACCTTC
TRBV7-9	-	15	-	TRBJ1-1	CASSSPGGAGTEAFF	TGTGCCAGCAGCTCGCCCGGGGGGGCAGGCACTGAAGCTTTCTTT
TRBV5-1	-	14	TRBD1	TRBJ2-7	CASSLGQAWDEQYF	TGCGCCAGCAGCTTAGGACAGGCTTGGGACGAGCAGTACTTC
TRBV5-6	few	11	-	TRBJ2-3	CASSLTDTQYF	TGTGCCAGCAGCTTGACAGATACGCAGTATTTT
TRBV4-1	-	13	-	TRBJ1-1	CASSQLMASQAFF	TGCGCCAGCAGCCAATTAATGGCGTCCCAAGCTTTCTTT